The next 23 T cell receptor delta chains were all read from a single sample in a study of Vδ1+ human thymocytes. General study points: In the thymus, TRG and TRD repertoires looked highly polyclonal with Gaussian CDR3 lengths.

The template was reverse-transcribed extracted RNA. The CDR3 regions were amplified by multiplex PCR from V-gene primers to a constant-region primer. TCRdb re-identified clones in the multiplex PCR reads via CATT. The top ten clones hold about 1% of a sample with about 25,000 delta-chain clones, nearly 7.5% of them seen once. These receptors have no known antigen. Material: Vdelta1+ gamma-delta thymocytes from the thymus. Subset of the sample: FACS-sorted CD3+ TCRalphabeta- TCRVdelta1+ TCRVdelta2- thymocytes. The receptors shown here come from a girl in the first two years of life who had congenital heart surgery.

The chain carries TRDV1 and TRDJ1; TRDD3 matches 13 bases. The CDR3 length is 24 residues. Per the germline V gene, CDR1 is TSWWSYY and CDR2 is QGS. V shed 1 base, J shed 0 bases, and the junction held 23 bases outside the gene matches. DNA for the CDR3: TGTGCTCTTGGGGAACCTGCTATAGGAAGCCAGCGATACTGGGGGATACGGTACACCGATAAACTCATCTTT. It yields the protein CALGEPAIGSQRYWGIRYTDKLIF.

Only a few counts were recorded for this clone. This chain links TRDV1 with TRDJ1; D possibly corresponds to TRDD3 (7 bases). The germline V gene has CDR1 TSWWSYY and CDR2 QGS. The CDR3 length is 17 residues. The V gene lost 2 bases and the J gene lost 2 bases, with 18 bases spanning the gap. Written as DNA, the CDR3 is TGTGCTCTTGGGGAAGGCCTTCCAGGGGATAGTACCGATAAACTCATCTTT. This codes for CALGEGLPGDSTDKLIF.

The chain employs TRDV1 and TRDJ1, with D uncertain. Germline loops: CDR1 TSWWSYY, CDR2 QGS. The V gene lost 5 bases and the J gene lost 0 bases, with 13 bases spanning the gap. The CDR3 totals 15 residues. CDR3 in DNA: TGTGCTCTTGGGAACCGATTGCCGTACACCGATAAACTCATCTTT. It translates to CALGNRLPYTDKLIF.

Only a few counts were recorded for this clone. The rearrangement joins TRDV1 to TRDJ1; weak D call: TRDD2 (6 bases). Trimming stripped 4 bases from V and 3 bases from J, with 27 bases between. The CDR3 is made up of 19 amino acids. In germline, CDR1 is TSWWSYY, CDR2 QGS. The CDR3 bases are TGTGCTCTTGGGGTCCCTAGCTCCTACCTTGCACTGGTCTCCGATAAACTCATCTTT. This encodes CALGVPSSYLALVSDKLIF.

The chain carries TRDV1 and TRDJ1; 8 bases agree with TRDD3. The CDR3 sequence is 22 residues long. The germline V gene encodes CDR1 TSWWSYY and CDR2 QGS. V lost 3 bases to trimming and J lost 0 bases; unmatched junction nucleotides: 24. In DNA, the CDR3 is TGTGCTCTTGGGGATCCACACGAGCGGGGGGATATACGAGATGGGTACACCGATAAACTCATCTTT. Translated, it gives CALGDPHERGDIRDGYTDKLIF.

This clone was recorded a few times. The chain is built from TRDV1 and TRDJ1, with 13 positions matching TRDD3. Germline V gene lookup returns CDR1 TSWWSYY and CDR2 QGS. J gave up 3 bases and V 0 bases, and 28 bases lay outside the gene matches. CDR3 length: 25 amino acids. The CDR3 sequence is CALGELTKTAVLGDTEGRTPDKLIF. Here the CDR3 DNA reads TGTGCTCTTGGGGAACTAACAAAGACCGCTGTACTGGGGGATACGGAAGGCAGAACCCCCGATAAACTCATCTTT.

This clone was recorded a few times. The chain uses TRDV2 and TRDJ2; 8 nucleotides align to TRDD3. The CDR3 is 17 residues long. Trimming removed 3 bases from V and 2 bases from J; junction bases left unmatched: 10. The germline V gene has CDR1 GEAIGNYY and CDR2 EKD. The CDR3 DNA sequence: TGTGCCTGTGACCCACTGGGGGGTAAGGCCTTGACAGCACAACTCTTCTTT. It codes for CACDPLGGKALTAQLFF.

This clone has only a few counts. The genes are TRDV1 and TRDJ2; 9 bases map to TRDD2. The CDR3 has 23 amino acids. The V gene's germline CDR1 is TSWWSYY and CDR2 QGS. V shed 2 bases and J 4 bases; nucleotides not matched to a gene: 26. The CDR3, as DNA: TGTGCTCTTGGGGAAACTCAACCCTTCCTACAGGGGGTCCCCCATCGGGGGACAGCACAACTCTTCTTT. Its translation is CALGETQPFLQGVPHRGTAQLFF.

Only one count was recorded for this clone. The J gene was reported as TRDJ1; the V gene went uncalled; TRDD3 reflects the table's D call only, with no check against the DNA. This CDR3 is 26 amino acids long. The CDR3 spells CALGERYFFYRTGGYGTSRKTDKLIF. DNA for the CDR3: TGTGCTCTTGGGGAGAGGTACTTCTTCTACCGTACTGGGGGATACGGGACAAGCCGTAAGACCGATAAACTCATCTTT.

A few counts support this clone. The chain uses TRDV1 and TRDJ1; the D is unclear. This CDR3 spans 18 amino acids. Germline V lookup: CDR1 TSWWSYY, CDR2 QGS. V lost 0 bases and J lost 3, with 20 bases in between. The CDR3 coding sequence is TGTGCTCTTGGGGAACTAAAGTGCAGAGCTCGGTCGGCCGATAAACTCATCTTT. Protein sequence: CALGELKCRARSADKLIF.

Details on this clone: Within the sample, other DNA sequences also encode this same CDR3. V and J are TRDV1 and TRDJ1; 9 nucleotides line up with TRDD3. After removal of 2 bases from V and 0 bases from J, the junction contained 16 bases not matched to a gene. CDR1 TSWWSYY and CDR2 QGS come from the germline V gene. The CDR3 has 20 residues. CDR3 DNA sequence: TGTGCTCTTGGGGAATTTAGTCAAAACTGGGGGACTGCTTACACCGATAAACTCATCTTT. Encoded protein: CALGEFSQNWGTAYTDKLIF.

The J gene is TRDJ1, the V gene TRDV1; TRDD3 matches 10 bases. The CDR3 runs to 22 residues. With 0 bases clipped from V and 2 bases from J, the junction kept 21 bases outside the gene matches. Per the germline V gene, CDR1 is TSWWSYY and CDR2 is QGS. The CDR3 loop is CALGELRSPMYWGIGATDKLIF. The CDR3 DNA is TGTGCTCTTGGGGAACTGAGGTCGCCCATGTACTGGGGGATCGGGGCAACCGATAAACTCATCTTT.

This clone has a handful of counts. This rearrangement joins TRDV1 to TRDJ1; 9 nucleotides match TRDD3. Trimming at V came to 5 bases and at J to 0 bases, leaving 25 bases not matched to a gene. The CDR3 totals 22 residues. Per the germline V gene, CDR1 is TSWWSYY and CDR2 is QGS. CDR3 nucleotides: TGTGCTCTTGGGACAACTGGGTCCCCACAAGTGGGGGATAAAGGCAACACCGATAAACTCATCTTT. The encoded protein is CALGTTGSPQVGDKGNTDKLIF.

The chain has TRDV1 and TRDJ1; D remains unclear. Germline lookup yields CDR1 TSWWSYY and CDR2 QGS. The CDR3 runs to 16 residues. V was pared by 2 bases and J by 1 base, with 14 bases between. CDR3 bases: TGTGCTCTTGGGGAAAAGGTGTATAAACTCACCGATAAACTCATCTTT. Its translation is CALGEKVYKLTDKLIF.

The rearrangement uses TRDV1 and TRDJ1, with 13 bases fitting TRDD3. Matching the DNA to germline supplied the J gene, which TCRdb does not give. The CDR3 is 21 amino acids. Germline loops: CDR1 TSWWSYY, CDR2 QGS. V lost 6 bases to trimming and J lost 1 base; unmatched junction nucleotides: 20. CDR3 nucleotide sequence: TGTGCTCTTGGAGGCCTTCCTCGGATAGTACTGGGGGATACGCGCACCGATAAACTCATCTTT. This translates into CALGGLPRIVLGDTRTDKLIF.

Only a few counts were recorded for this clone. The V call is TRDV1, the J call TRDJ1; 9 nucleotides line up with TRDD3. Trimming took 8 bases from V and 5 from J; bases not matched to a gene: 15. Germline lookup yields CDR1 TSWWSYY and CDR2 QGS. The CDR3 is 16 residues long. The CDR3 sequence: CALLRPGGYRVDKLIF. The CDR3 nucleotides are TGTGCTCTTTTGCGCCCCGGGGGATACCGAGTGGATAAACTCATCTTT.

This clone was counted a few times. The V and J genes are TRDV1 and TRDJ1; TRDD3 aligns across 11 bases. CDR3 length: 18 amino acids. Germline CDR1 reads TSWWSYY; CDR2 reads QGS. With V trimmed by 0 bases and J by 2 bases, 8 bases remained unmatched. CDR3 coding DNA: TGTGCTCTTGGGGAACTAGCGTGGGGGATACGCTTGACCGATAAACTCATCTTT. Amino acid sequence: CALGELAWGIRLTDKLIF.

This clone has just a few counts. The same CDR3 is also encoded by other DNA sequences in this sample. The chain has TRDV1 and TRDJ1, with TRDD3 matching over 10 bases. The CDR3 is 16 amino acids. Germline CDR1 reads TSWWSYY; CDR2 reads QGS. Here the CDR3 DNA reads TGTGCCCCCATACGGGGGATACGCGGTGTCGCCGATAAACTCATCTTT. It encodes CAPIRGIRGVADKLIF.

The chain links TRDV1 to TRDJ1, with no clear D. Trimming removed 2 bases at V and 0 bases at J, with 22 bases between. Germline assignment: CDR1 TSWWSYY and CDR2 QGS. The CDR3 is made up of 19 amino acids. The CDR3 bases are TGTGCTCTTGGGGAAAGCCCGCCTGTGAGGATGAACTACACCGATAAACTCATCTTT. Translation: CALGESPPVRMNYTDKLIF.

There is no V gene call, and the J gene is TRDJ1; the DNA was not used to check the table's D call, TRDD3. This CDR3 spans 22 amino acids. The CDR3 bases are TGTGCTCTTGGGGACACAAGTCCCCCCTTCCCGCCGGTACTGGGGGACACCGATAAACTCATCTTT. Translation gives CALGDTSPPFPPVLGDTDKLIF.

This clone was found a few times. The gene calls are TRDV1 and TRDJ1; D uncertain. Germline V gene sequence: CDR1 TSWWSYY, CDR2 QGS. This CDR3 is 14 amino acids long. V dropped 4 bases and J dropped 0 bases, with 9 bases sitting between them. The CDR3 loop reads CALGGLPHTDKLIF. In DNA, the CDR3 is TGTGCTCTTGGGGGGTTACCTCACACCGATAAACTCATCTTT.

The rearrangement links TRDV1 to TRDJ1, with D possibly TRDD2 on 6 matching bases. Germline V gene sequence: CDR1 TSWWSYY, CDR2 QGS. Trimming took 5 bases from V and 0 from J, leaving 19 bases between them. CDR3 size: 17 residues. The CDR3, as DNA: TGTGCTCTTGGGAACGAGGCCTTCCCGCCCTACACCGATAAACTCATCTTT. Protein sequence: CALGNEAFPPYTDKLIF.

The chain combines TRDV1 with TRDJ1, with 9 bases that match TRDD3. The trim removed 1 base at V and 0 bases at J, leaving 6 bases unmatched. CDR3 length: 17 amino acids. Germline-derived CDR1 and CDR2 are TSWWSYY and QGS. CDR3 amino acids: CALGERTGGGNTDKLIF. For the CDR3, the DNA is TGTGCTCTTGGGGAACGGACTGGGGGAGGAAACACCGATAAACTCATCTTT.